This TCR beta chain is from a study of T cells after yellow fever vaccination (dated by TCRdb to the late 2010s). In terms of the full investigation: The SMART-Seq v4 Ultra Low Input RNA kit was used to prepare libraries from fractions with low cell numbers. Two healthy male donors, one aged 18 to 30 and one aged 30 to 39 years, were included in the cohort. To follow T-cell clones before and after primary and booster YFV17D yellow fever vaccination, bulk TCR alpha and beta repertoires were sequenced over time. Bulk PBMC replicates and cell subsets were isolated from blood drawn at multiple timepoints before and after both primary and secondary immunization.

Trimmed from V: 2 bases; trimmed from J: 6 bases; junction bases lacking a gene match: 2. Spanning cysteine to phenylalanine, the CDR3 consists of 14 amino acids. Only the CDR3 part of the read is kept: 42 bases, read in frame from the first base. Based on the germline V gene, the CDR1 and CDR2 sequences are MNHEY and SVGAGI. The sample's treatment or condition label, decoded: live attenuated yellow fever vaccine strain. A standard Ficoll-Paque protocol was used to isolate PBMCs from peripheral blood. CD4 and CD8 T-cell fractions were isolated with Dynabeads CD4 and CD8 positive selection kits. RNA was extracted with TriZol from bulk PBMCs, CD4 and CD8 fractions, and dextramer-positive and dextramer-negative fractions. What the study reported, not specific to this receptor: Because the study included only a couple of donors, the extent to which the findings can be generalized is limited. After the booster, most clones that had expanded after primary vaccination were detected again (around 95% of CD4 and around 88% of CD8), suggesting broad maintenance of memory. Compared with the primary T-cell response, the secondary T-cell response was weaker but faster, peaking on day 5 rather than day 15. FACS-sorted repertoires could contain abundant contaminating clonotypes from the bulk population, so computational filtering was required. A small fraction of clonotypes appeared in both the CD4 and CD8 compartments, likely as a result of convergent recombination.

This clonotype was detected only a few times. This clone's antigen is unknown. Base-call qualities are not available, and no considerably larger clone is one nucleotide away. Synthesis of TCR cDNA relied on 5'RACE template switching, a step that introduced a universal primer site along with unique molecular identifiers. cDNA synthesis was primed from both the TCR alpha and TCR beta constant segments. Libraries were amplified in two PCR steps, with sample barcodes and sequencing adapters added in the second step. Sequencing of the libraries was done on either Illumina HiSeq 2500 (2x100 bp) or NovaSeq (2x150 bp). In the authors' own workflow: Demultiplexing of reads and collapsing into UMI consensus sequences were performed with MIGEC, and V(D)J alignment was carried out with MiXCR. Vaccine-responding clonotypes were defined with edgeR using replicate PBMC samples, requiring FDR below 0.01 and a log2 fold change above 5 up to day 15. CD4 or CD8 identity was assigned to each bulk clonotype according to whether the clonotype was present at higher abundance in the sequenced CD4 repertoire or the sequenced CD8 repertoire. TCRdb handled the public reads itself, with Q25 trimming in fastp and clone calling in MiXCR, and kept productive beta chains. Identical CDR3 proteins give one entry, which carries the most common genes and DNA. These V and J calls originate from TCRdb's pipeline instead of the authors' own analysis. Recorded for this sample are about 74,000 distinct CDR3 sequences; approximately 7% of them occurred a single time. The top ten hold about 33% of the sample.

The chain employs TRBV6-5 and TRBJ2-4; 9 bases in the middle match TRBD1. The receptor comes from a man younger than 35 who received the YFV17D yellow fever vaccine. Specimen: CD8+ T cells sorted from PBMCs, collected 4 to 5 days after the first yellow fever vaccination. The bases are TGTGCCAGCAGTTACCGACAGGGGGGAAACATTCAGTACTTC. Translated, it reads CASSYRQGGNIQYF.